This T cell receptor (beta chain) was found in a study of blood T cell repertoires in COVID-19. Overall study context: Donors in the United States, Italy and Spain gave samples during acute or convalescent COVID-19. PBMCs, B-cell-depleted T cells, or T cells were the source of the cDNA or gDNA that made up the material.

Per the study methods: Nucleated cell counts were estimated from reference gene primer amplification. TCRdb's table, derived via immunoSEQ multiplex PCR, lists solely in-frame clones and lacks some. The V and J calls and the clone size are those of that table, but D and trimming were determined from the DNA. The sample holds over 300,000 clones; almost 85% are singletons and the top ten take roughly 7%. This clone came up once. The V gene's germline CDR1 is MNHNY and CDR2 SVGAGI (reference sequence). The length of the CDR3 is 14 residues. Trimming removed 6 bases at V and 1 base at J, with 12 bases between.

The TCR comes from a human donor in a cohort sampled during active COVID-19. V and J are TRBV6-6 and TRBJ1-2; D is possibly TRBD1 (6 bases). The material sequenced was peripheral blood. CDR3 nucleotide sequence: TGTGCCAGCAGGGACAGCCTGAGTAACTATGGCTACACCTTC. Its translation is CASRDSLSNYGYTF.